The 7 T cell receptor beta chains given below trace back to one sample, sequenced in a study of T-cell reconstitution after alpha-beta-depleted transplantation in children. Molecular barcoding with unique molecular identifiers was used for the TCRbeta library. TCRdb passed the PCR reads through MiXCR, listing each CDR3 protein once. Of about 78,000 distinct CDR3 sequences in the sample, less than 15% are singletons; the top ten hold around 26%. The source material was PBMCs, mostly from graft donor cells, sampled 180 days after TCRalphabeta/CD19-depleted stem cell transplant. Every receptor here comes from a male patient aged 2 to 10 who had a stem cell transplant for acute lymphoblastic leukemia, so the T cells may come from the graft donor.

This clonotype was found many times. V and J are TRBV5-1 and TRBJ2-7; D is undetermined. Per germline, CDR1 SGHRS and CDR2 YFSETQ. V was trimmed by 1 base and J by 5 bases, leaving 7 bases between them. The CDR3 loop spans 12 amino acids. The CDR3 protein is CASSLMSDEQYF. The CDR3 nucleotides are TGCGCCAGCAGCTTGATGTCAGACGAGCAGTACTTC.

V usage is TRBV4-3 and J usage is TRBJ2-3, with 9 bases aligning to TRBD2. V lost 0 bases to trimming and J lost 5 bases; unmatched junction nucleotides: 18. The V gene's germline CDR1 is LGHNA and CDR2 YSLEER. This CDR3 has 20 residues. Written as DNA, the CDR3 is TGCGCCAGCAGCCAAGATCCCCCCCTACTAGCGGGTAACCGGGTAGATACGCAGTATTTT. Its translation is CASSQDPPLLAGNRVDTQYF.

This clonotype was observed many times. The genes are TRBV5-6 and TRBJ1-2; D is uncertain. The CDR3 loop spans 15 amino acids. Trimming removed 7 bases from V and 3 bases from J, with 19 bases in between. Germline loops: CDR1 SGHDT, CDR2 YYEEEE. The CDR3: CASLGGPTLYYGYTF. In nucleotides, the CDR3 is TGTGCCAGCCTTGGTGGGCCTACCTTGTACTATGGCTACACCTTC.

This clonotype was seen only a few times. V is TRBV12-2 and J is TRBJ1-5. TRBV12-2 is shown as a pseudogene. CDR3 length: 19 amino acids. CDR3 amino acids: CASRLARQQRGYSNQPQHF. DNA of the CDR3: TGTGCAAGTCGCTTAGCGCGACAGCAGCGGGGATATAGCAATCAGCCCCAGCATTTT.

V usage is TRBV24-1 and J usage is TRBJ2-3; no clear D gene. Trimming took off 1 base at V and 2 bases at J, with 6 bases between the two ends. Germline CDR1 reads KGHDR; CDR2 reads SFDVKD. The CDR3 runs to 14 residues. CDR3 residues: CATSDFPPTDTQYF. The CDR3 DNA reads as TGTGCCACCAGTGATTTCCCCCCCACAGATACGCAGTATTTT.

The rearrangement links TRBV5-1 to TRBJ2-7; 7 bases are a match to TRBD1. Germline V gene data show CDR1 as SGHRS and CDR2 as YFSETQ. The J segment lost 7 bases and the V segment lost 1 base, leaving 8 bases of the junction unmatched. The length of the CDR3 is 14 residues. Written as DNA, the CDR3 is TGCGCCAGCAGCTTGCGCCACAGGGGAGAGGAGCAGTACTTC. This codes for CASSLRHRGEEQYF. Supplemented by reference TRBV5-1 and TRBJ2-7, the full variable domain reads KAGVTQTPRYLIKTRGQQVTLSCSPISGHRSVSWYQQTPGQGLQFLFEYFSETQRNKGNFPGRFSGRQFSNSRSEMNVSTLELGDSALYLCASSLRHRGEEQYFGPGTRLTVT.

This CDR3 reads CASSSGITNTDTQYF. The CDR3, as DNA: TGTGCCAGCAGCTCCGGGATAACTAACACAGATACGCAGTATTTT. The rearrangement joins TRBV7-9 to TRBJ2-3; possible D gene TRBD2, 5 bases. This CDR3 contains 15 residues. Trimming removed 4 bases from V and 2 bases from J, with 13 bases in between. The germline gives CDR1 SEHNR, CDR2 FQNEAQ (reference sequence).